One T cell receptor beta chain is described in this entry. The entry originates in a study of T cells after yellow fever vaccination. Whole-study results and caveats: Post-booster repertoires contained most primary-vaccination clones again (approximately 95% CD4, over 70% CD8). Sorted memory cells at day 0 lacked detectable levels of almost all vaccine-responding clonotypes. The study noted that FACS-sorted repertoires could contain abundant clonotypes contaminating from the bulk population.

The germline CDR1 and CDR2 sequences are SGHTA and FQGNSA. The CDR3 spans 14 residues. With 2 bases removed from V and 5 bases from J, the gap between germline ends came to 12 bases. TCRdb re-called the 5' RACE reads through MiXCR, storing one row per CDR3 protein. The data show 25,000 to 30,000 distinct CDR3 sequences, over 5.5% seen once. This receptor was obtained from a man under 40 who received the YFV17D yellow fever vaccine. The sample was PBMCs, either bulk or a sorted T-cell subset (CD4+, CD8+, memory, or dextramer-sorted; not recorded which), taken on the day of the yellow fever booster vaccination. This chain joins TRBV7-2 and TRBJ1-1; no definite D call. This CDR3 reads CASSLLTLGTEAFF. CDR3 nucleotides: TGTGCCAGCAGCTTATTGACGCTGGGGACTGAAGCTTTCTTT.